A single sample gave rise to the 10 T cell receptor beta chains below, sequenced in a study of CD4 and CD8 cells across lung adenocarcinoma regions. TCRdb re-called the PCR reads through MiXCR, storing one row per CDR3 protein. Among roughly 1,800 distinct CDR3 sequences, about 49% were seen once, and the ten largest hold approximately 22%. The sample was CD4+ T cells from the center of a lung tumor. All receptors derive from a female donor with lung adenocarcinoma. The CD4 and CD8 labels of this study may be unreliable.

This clonotype is medium-sized. V and J are TRBV27 and TRBJ1-1, with TRBD1 as a possible D gene (5 bases). The CDR3 is 15 amino acids. The ends were cut back, 6 bases at V and 3 bases at J, with 17 bases in the middle. Germline V CDR1 and CDR2: MNHEY, SMNVEV (reference sequence). CDR3 DNA sequence: TGTGCCAGCAGCTTAAATTATGGGACTCACACTGAAGCTTTCTTT. It specifies CASSLNYGTHTEAFF.

This clonotype was counted between two and nine times. J is TRBJ2-5 and V is TRBV6-1; the D call may be TRBD1 or TRBD2 (6 bases each). There are 17 residues in the CDR3. From germline, CDR1 is MNHNS and CDR2 SASEGT. V was shortened by 5 bases and J by 4 bases, with 23 bases between the two germline ends. CDR3 nucleotide sequence: TGTGCCAGCAGTCCCGGGGGATATGGGGGCAGAGGAGAGACCCAGTACTTC. Translation: CASSPGGYGGRGETQYF.

The chain employs TRBV20-1 and TRBJ2-1; 14 positions agree with TRBD2. CDR1 DFQATT and CDR2 SNEGSKA come from the germline V gene (reference sequence). The trim removed 5 bases at V and 7 bases at J, leaving 7 bases unmatched. The CDR3 spans 15 residues. Here the CDR3 reads CSALRLAGGPNEQFF. The CDR3 DNA reads TGCAGTGCTCTACGACTAGCGGGAGGGCCTAATGAGCAGTTCTTC.

The chain links TRBV14 to TRBJ2-1; 7 bases line up with TRBD1. Germline V CDR1 and CDR2: SGHDN, FVKESK. The V and J ends lost 4 bases and 6 bases, in that order; junction bases with no gene match: 3. This CDR3 spans 13 amino acids. CDR3 bases: TGTGCCAGCAGCCCGGGACAGTTCAATGAGCAGTTCTTC. This encodes CASSPGQFNEQFF.

The rearrangement links TRBV4-1 to TRBJ2-2, with TRBD2 matching over 10 bases. Germline trimming cut 4 bases from V and 10 bases from J; bases unmatched to any gene: 15. CDR3 length: 17 amino acids. CDR1 MGHRA and CDR2 YSYEKL come from the germline V gene. The DNA for the CDR3 is TGCGCCAGCAGCCCTGGTGGTTCACTAGCGGGGAGAACGGAGCTGTTTTTT. Protein: CASSPGGSLAGRTELFF.

Within the sample, this clonotype is medium-sized. The chain has TRBV7-2 and TRBJ2-5; D not certain. The CDR3 spans 14 residues. The germline V gene encodes CDR1 SGHTA and CDR2 FQGNSA. V was cut by 4 bases and J by 1 base, with 10 bases left in between. CDR3 residues: CASSSPKGQETQYF. CDR3 nucleotides: TGTGCCAGCAGCTCCCCTAAAGGCCAAGAGACCCAGTACTTC.

With respect to this clonotype: One junction end disagrees with the germline gene, perhaps due to a read error. This rearrangement joins TRBV6-4 to TRBJ2-3, with D possibly matching TRBD2 (5 bases). The CDR3 length is 15 residues. The germline CDR1 and CDR2 sequences are MRHNA and SNTAGT. For the CDR3, the DNA is TGTGCCAGCAGTGAGAAGGGCTCTAGCACAGACACGCAGAATTTC. This encodes CASSEKGSSTDTQNF.

By proportion, this clonotype is medium-sized. This chain connects TRBV6-1 to TRBJ2-1; D is possibly TRBD2 (7 bases). The V end lost 1 base, the J end lost 5 bases, and 12 bases lay between the germline ends. CDR3 size: 15 residues. Germline CDR1 reads MNHNS; CDR2 reads SASEGT. Here the CDR3 reads CASSEVGGLNNEQFF. The CDR3 region has the DNA TGTGCCAGCAGTGAAGTGGGGGGGCTGAACAATGAGCAGTTCTTC.

The V and J genes are TRBV5-1 and TRBJ2-1; 10 bases are shared with TRBD2. The CDR3 consists of 16 residues. Germline lookup yields CDR1 SGHRS and CDR2 YFSETQ. V shed 1 base, J shed 7 bases, and the junction held 8 bases outside the gene matches. Here the CDR3 DNA reads TGCGCCAGCAGCTTGAACCTAGCGGGAGTGGGTAATGAGCAGTTCTTC. It is translated as CASSLNLAGVGNEQFF. Full variable domain (missing parts from reference TRBV5-1 and TRBJ2-1): KAGVTQTPRYLIKTRGQQVTLSCSPISGHRSVSWYQQTPGQGLQFLFEYFSETQRNKGNFPGRFSGRQFSNSRSEMNVSTLELGDSALYLCASSLNLAGVGNEQFFGPGTRLTVL.

This clonotype rates as medium-sized (0.01 to 0.1%). The chain uses TRBV27 and TRBJ2-5, with D perhaps TRBD2 (6 bases). The ends were cut back, 5 bases at V and 5 bases at J, with 12 bases in the middle. The CDR3 sequence is 13 residues long. Looked up from germline, CDR1 is MNHEY and CDR2 is SMNVEV (reference sequence). CDR3 loop: CASSGRLGETQYF. The CDR3 DNA is TGTGCCAGCAGTGGAAGACTAGGGGAGACCCAGTACTTC.